The 32 T cell receptor beta chains given below trace back to one sample, sequenced in a study of T cell changes during pregnancy in multiple sclerosis (dated by TCRdb to between 2019 and 2020). Library generation was performed with the immunoSEQ multiplex PCR assay. The table was pulled from immuneACCESS by TCRdb, which kept in-frame rearrangements only. Such tables lose some clones; where checked, under half of the loss comes from unresolved V genes, and the rest has no known cause. This sample gives some 54,000 clones in total; around 93% of them show up just once. The ten largest account for less than 2% of the sample. Sequenced material: peripheral blood, taken after pregnancy. These receptors came from a female donor with multiple sclerosis, enrolled in a pregnancy study.

This clone was counted once. The chain recombines TRBV19 with TRBJ2-1; possible D gene TRBD1, 5 bases. Germline CDR1 is LNHDA and CDR2 is SQIVND (reference sequence). The length of the CDR3 is 12 residues. V was cut by 4 bases and J by 9 bases, with 10 bases left in between. The CDR3 sequence is CASSTPRAEQFF. In DNA, the CDR3 is TGTGCCAGTAGTACCCCCAGGGCTGAGCAGTTCTTC.

V and J are TRBV7-9 and TRBJ2-7, with D possibly being TRBD1 (6 bases). CDR3 length: 15 residues. The germline gives CDR1 SEHNR, CDR2 FQNEAQ (reference sequence). V was trimmed by 5 bases and J by 0 bases, leaving 14 bases between them. CDR3 sequence (DNA): TGTGCCAGCAGCCAGGGGCTAGCTAGCTCCTACGAGCAGTACTTC. Its protein product is CASSQGLASSYEQYF.

V gene TRBV7-9 combines with J gene TRBJ1-1; the D gene is possibly TRBD1 (5 bases). V was cut by 5 bases and J by 5 bases, with 15 bases left in between. Germline V lookup: CDR1 SEHNR, CDR2 FQNEAQ (reference sequence). CDR3 length equals 14 residues. CDR3 protein: CASSPWKAGTEAFF. The CDR3 DNA follows: TGTGCCAGCAGCCCCTGGAAGGCAGGGACTGAAGCTTTCTTT.

The chain links TRBV19 to TRBJ1-1; D remains unclear. Per the germline V gene, CDR1 is LNHDA and CDR2 is SQIVND (reference sequence). V was pared by 3 bases and J by 0 bases, with 5 bases between. CDR3 length: 13 amino acids. The CDR3 spells CASSISVNTEAFF. DNA of the CDR3: TGTGCCAGTAGTATCTCTGTGAACACTGAAGCTTTCTTT.

CDR3 DNA: TGTGCCAGCAGCCCCGGGACTAGCGGGAGGGGAGATACGCAGTATTTT. This codes for CASSPGTSGRGDTQYF. The V call is TRBV9, the J call TRBJ2-3; 16 bases are shared with TRBD2. The ends lost 4 bases at V and 5 bases at J; junction bases unmatched: 4. The germline V gene encodes CDR1 SGDLS and CDR2 YYNGEE. CDR3 length: 16 residues.

This chain joins TRBV27 and TRBJ1-5; TRBD1 matches 12 bases. The CDR3 spans 15 residues. Germline V gene sequence: CDR1 MNHEY, CDR2 SMNVEV (reference sequence). Trimming at V came to 2 bases and at J to 6 bases, leaving 2 bases not matched to a gene. CDR3 loop: CASSLGTGGLQPQHF. The CDR3 DNA reads as TGTGCCAGCAGTTTAGGGACAGGGGGCCTTCAGCCCCAGCATTTT.

This rearrangement joins TRBV19 to TRBJ2-6, with TRBD2 as a possible D gene (6 bases). Trimming removed 7 bases at V and 6 bases at J, with 28 bases between. Germline lookup yields CDR1 LNHDA and CDR2 SQIVND (reference sequence). The CDR3 totals 19 residues. The CDR3 DNA follows: TGTGCCAGTACCCTCCGTTTCAGGGACTCCGACGTTTTGGCCAACGTCCTGACTTTC. Its translation is CASTLRFRDSDVLANVLTF. Variable domain in full (rest from reference TRBV19 and TRBJ2-6): DGGITQSPKYLFRKEGQNVTLSCEQNLNHDAMYWYRQDPGQGLRLIYYSQIVNDFQKGDIAEGYSVSREKKESFPLTVTSAQKNPTAFYLCASTLRFRDSDVLANVLTFGAGSRLTVL.

This chain links TRBV7-2 with TRBJ2-3; 13 nucleotides line up with TRBD2. CDR1 is SGHTA, CDR2 FQGNSA, per germline. The CDR3 consists of 17 residues. Trimming cost V 2 bases and J 2 bases; bases outside gene matches: 4. The CDR3 loop reads CASSLPTSGRITDTQYF. DNA of the CDR3: TGTGCCAGCAGCTTACCGACTAGCGGGAGGATCACAGATACGCAGTATTTT.

J is TRBJ2-1 and V is TRBV4-3; TRBD2 matches 10 bases. Looked up from germline, CDR1 is LGHNA and CDR2 is YSLEER. CDR3 size: 16 residues. The V segment lost 2 bases and the J segment 6 bases; nucleotides outside the gene matches: 7. CDR3 sequence (DNA): TGCGCCAGCAGCCAATCTAGCGGGAGTATATCCAATGAGCAGTTCTTC. This sequence encodes CASSQSSGSISNEQFF.

The V and J genes are TRBV4-1 and TRBJ1-2, with TRBD1 as a possible D gene (6 bases). This CDR3 region has 17 residues. Germline lookup yields CDR1 MGHRA and CDR2 YSYEKL. With 1 base removed from V and 4 bases from J, the gap between germline ends came to 19 bases. CDR3 residues: CASSQGPTGNFSYGYTF. The CDR3 DNA sequence: TGCGCCAGCAGCCAAGGCCCAACAGGGAATTTTAGCTATGGCTACACCTTC.

This clone has more than one count but fewer than ten. The chain employs TRBV11-1 and TRBJ1-1; the D is unclear. There are 15 residues in the CDR3. Trimming left V 8 bases short and J 3 bases short, with 19 bases between. Germline V lookup: CDR1 SGHAT, CDR2 FQDESV (reference sequence). The CDR3 coding sequence is TGTGCCAGCCGCCATCTAGTCGACCCAGACACTGAAGCTTTCTTT. It is translated as CASRHLVDPDTEAFF.

This clone occurred once. This rearrangement joins TRBV7-9 to TRBJ2-3; D unclear. Per the germline V gene, CDR1 is SEHNR and CDR2 is FQNEAQ (reference sequence). This CDR3 contains 15 residues. V lost 1 base and J 2 bases, leaving 10 bases between the germline ends. The CDR3 DNA reads as TGTGCCAGCAGCTTAGGAGGAATTTACACAGATACGCAGTATTTT. This codes for CASSLGGIYTDTQYF.

This sequence joins TRBV12-5 and TRBJ1-1; 10 bases match TRBD1. V gave up 5 bases and J gave up 5 bases; unmatched junction bases: 5. The CDR3 covers 14 residues. Germline V gene lookup returns CDR1 LGHNT and CDR2 FRNRAP. The CDR3 loop reads CASGPGQGVTEAFF. CDR3 DNA: TGTGCTAGTGGTCCCGGACAGGGGGTAACTGAAGCTTTCTTT.

The chain uses TRBV30 and TRBJ1-1, with D uncertain. The V end lost 0 bases, the J end lost 4 bases, and 3 bases lay between the germline ends. Per germline, CDR1 GTSNPN and CDR2 SVGIG (reference sequence). This CDR3 spans 11 amino acids. The CDR3, as DNA: TGTGCCTGGAGTGTCGGCACTGAAGCTTTCTTT. It encodes CAWSVGTEAFF.

CDR3 in amino acids: CASSSRTAGNTIYF. CDR3 sequence (DNA): TGTGCCAGCAGCTCCAGGACAGCTGGAAACACCATATATTTT. The J gene is TRBJ1-3, the V gene TRBV5-8, with D perhaps TRBD1 (6 bases). V was clipped by 3 bases and J by 2 bases, with 9 bases between them. Germline V gene lookup returns CDR1 SGHTS and CDR2 YDEGEE. The CDR3 contains 14 residues.

The rearrangement uses TRBV19 and TRBJ1-5; possibly TRBD1 for D (6 bases). Germline-derived CDR1 and CDR2 are LNHDA and SQIVND (reference sequence). The CDR3 covers 15 residues. V was clipped by 4 bases and J by 5 bases, with 15 bases between them. The DNA for the CDR3 is TGTGCCAGTAGTACCGGGGCCAGGGGTTATCAGCCCCAGCATTTT. Translation: CASSTGARGYQPQHF.

J is TRBJ1-2 and V is TRBV28, with D unclear. Germline lookup yields CDR1 MDHEN and CDR2 SYDVKM. CDR3 length: 14 residues. Trimming left V 6 bases short and J 0 bases short, with 11 bases between. The CDR3 sequence: CASRVHGTNYGYTF. The CDR3 coding sequence is TGTGCCAGCAGAGTCCACGGGACTAACTATGGCTACACCTTC.

This chain links TRBV28 with TRBJ2-3; 7 nucleotides align to TRBD2. From germline, CDR1 is MDHEN and CDR2 SYDVKM. This CDR3 spans 19 amino acids. J was trimmed by 1 base and V by 7 bases; bases with no gene match: 20. The CDR3, as DNA: TGTGCCAGCAAACCGAGGGGTCTAGCGGTGGTGGGTGGCACAGATACGCAGTATTTT. It translates to CASKPRGLAVVGGTDTQYF.

The chain recombines TRBV2 with TRBJ2-3, with 12 bases matching TRBD2. CDR1 and CDR2 from the germline V gene are SNHLY and FYNNEI. Losses at the gene ends were 3 bases for V and 0 bases for J; bases not matched to a gene: 4. The CDR3 sequence is 17 residues long. The CDR3 region is CASSDPGTSGSTDTQYF. The CDR3 DNA follows: TGTGCCAGCAGTGACCCCGGGACTAGCGGGAGCACAGATACGCAGTATTTT.

V and J are TRBV7-3 and TRBJ2-1; 11 nucleotides align to TRBD2. This CDR3 has 15 amino acids. V dropped 3 bases and J dropped 4; count of bases not matched to a gene: 2. Germline V gives CDR1 SGHTA, CDR2 FQGTGA. CDR3 protein: CASSFRLAGYNEQFF. DNA for the CDR3: TGTGCCAGCAGCTTCAGACTAGCGGGGTACAATGAGCAGTTCTTC. The whole variable domain, filled in from reference TRBV7-3 and TRBJ2-1, reads GAGVSQTPSNKVTEKGKYVELRCDPISGHTALYWYRQSLGQGPEFLIYFQGTGAADDSGLPNDRFFAVRPEGSVSTLKIQRTERGDSAVYLCASSFRLAGYNEQFFGPGTRLTVL.

This clone occurred once. V gene TRBV7-2 combines with J gene TRBJ2-1, with a tentative D call TRBD2 (5 bases). V lost 1 base and J lost 2, with 15 bases in between. Per the germline V gene, CDR1 is SGHTA and CDR2 is FQGNSA. The CDR3 has 17 amino acids. CDR3 region: CASSLGRRSRAYNEQFF. The CDR3 DNA reads TGTGCCAGCAGCTTAGGTCGGAGGTCCCGCGCCTACAATGAGCAGTTCTTC.

CDR3 residues: CASSATLIGYYGYTF. In DNA, the CDR3 is TGTGCCAGCAGCGCGACGCTGATCGGGTACTATGGCTACACCTTC. The chain has TRBV7-2 and TRBJ1-2; D gene uncertain. The CDR3 extends over 15 amino acids. Germline-derived CDR1 and CDR2 are SGHTA and FQGNSA. Trimming left V 5 bases short and J 3 bases short, with 16 bases between.

The CDR3 reads CASSLTGATNEKLFF. The DNA for the CDR3 is TGTGCCAGCAGCCTTACAGGGGCAACTAATGAAAAACTGTTTTTT. V gene TRBV7-9 combines with J gene TRBJ1-4, with 7 bases identical to TRBD1. The germline CDR1 and CDR2 sequences are SEHNR and FQNEAQ (reference sequence). The J segment lost 0 bases and the V segment lost 5 bases, leaving 3 bases of the junction unmatched. The CDR3 is made up of 15 amino acids.

V is TRBV5-1 and J is TRBJ2-1, with TRBD2 matching 7 bases. V lost 0 bases, J lost 7 bases, and 7 bases stayed unmatched. The CDR3 consists of 15 residues. Looked up from germline, CDR1 is SGHRS and CDR2 is YFSETQ. The CDR3 region is CASSLGGSMGNEQFF. DNA of the CDR3: TGCGCCAGCAGCTTGGGCGGGAGTATGGGGAATGAGCAGTTCTTC.

The gene calls are TRBV5-6 and TRBJ1-2, with D tentatively TRBD1 (6 bases). Trimming cost V 3 bases and J 2 bases, with 14 bases left between them. The length of the CDR3 is 15 residues. Per germline, CDR1 SGHDT and CDR2 YYEEEE. CDR3: CASSYLPTGNYGYTF. Written as DNA, the CDR3 is TGTGCCAGCAGCTACTTACCAACAGGGAACTATGGCTACACCTTC.

This chain links TRBV18 with TRBJ2-3, with 12 bases that match TRBD2. The germline CDR1 and CDR2 sequences are KGHSH and LQKENI. Trimming took 4 bases from V and 5 from J; bases not matched to a gene: 4. This CDR3 has 15 amino acids. For the CDR3, the DNA is TGTGCCAGCTCACTACTAGCGGGAGGAATAGATACGCAGTATTTT. It encodes CASSLLAGGIDTQYF.

The genes are TRBV6-8 and TRBJ2-7; 7 nucleotides line up with TRBD2. V gave up 2 bases and J gave up 5 bases; unmatched junction bases: 6. The CDR3 spans 14 residues. The germline CDR1 and CDR2 sequences are MNHGY and SAAAGT. CDR3 sequence (DNA): TGTGCCAGCAGTTACCTTGCGGGAGTAAACGAGCAGTACTTC. It specifies CASSYLAGVNEQYF.

The chain uses TRBV7-2 and TRBJ2-5, with D possibly TRBD1 on 6 matching bases. Germline CDR1 is SGHTA and CDR2 is FQGNSA. This CDR3 is built from 16 residues. The germline V and J ends were trimmed by 1 base and 1 base, with 13 bases remaining between them. The CDR3 loop reads CASSLGPGALQETQYF. The CDR3, as DNA: TGTGCCAGCAGCTTAGGCCCAGGGGCCCTCCAAGAGACCCAGTACTTC.

This clone was counted between two and nine times. V is TRBV7-9 and J is TRBJ2-1, with TRBD2 as a possible D gene (7 bases). This CDR3 has 15 amino acids. The V end was cut by 5 bases, the J end by 5 bases, with 16 bases between. From germline, CDR1 is SEHNR and CDR2 FQNEAQ (reference sequence). The CDR3, as DNA: TGTGCCAGCAGCGCCGGGGGCCTAGCGGACAATGAGCAGTTCTTC. As protein: CASSAGGLADNEQFF.

This rearrangement joins TRBV29-1 to TRBJ2-3; 15 bases are a match to TRBD2. CDR3 length: 15 residues. The germline V gene encodes CDR1 SQVTM and CDR2 ANQGSEA. The junction had 6 bases not matched to a gene; V was cut back by 6 bases and J by 5 bases. CDR3 sequence reads: CSVSGTSGRKDTQYF. As DNA, the CDR3 is TGCAGCGTCTCCGGGACTAGCGGGAGGAAAGATACGCAGTATTTT.

V gene TRBV18 combines with J gene TRBJ1-1, with D possibly being TRBD1 (5 bases). Between the trimmed V and J ends, which lost 6 bases and 3 bases, there was a span of 17 bases. The length of the CDR3 is 15 residues. CDR1 is KGHSH, CDR2 LQKENI, per germline. As DNA, the CDR3 is TGTGCCAGCTCTGGGGGGGGTACCTTGCACACTGAAGCTTTCTTT. This translates into CASSGGGTLHTEAFF.

The chain links TRBV5-1 to TRBJ1-2; 9 positions agree with TRBD1. The CDR3 is 15 residues long. Germline values: CDR1 SGHRS, CDR2 YFSETQ. The J segment lost 8 bases and the V segment lost 2 bases, leaving 10 bases of the junction unmatched. CDR3: CASSFEPGQGIGYTF. The CDR3 coding sequence is TGCGCCAGCAGCTTCGAGCCGGGACAGGGAATCGGCTACACCTTC.